This TCR beta chain was sequenced in a study of glioma-infiltrating T cells after dendritic cell vaccination (dated by TCRdb to 2016 to 2017). With respect to the entire study: Of the approximately 15 glioblastoma patients in the cohort, all drawn from Phase I and II dendritic cell vaccination trials, 9 were newly diagnosed and 6 had recurrent disease. Between about 2003 and 2012, patients were given autologous tumor lysate-pulsed dendritic cell vaccination. The vaccine consisted of monocyte-derived dendritic cells cultured less than 9 days with IL-4 and GM-CSF, then pulsed overnight with autologous tumor lysate. Each patient got three intradermal injections of the dendritic cell vaccine, spaced at biweekly intervals, in the arm below the axilla. Tumor-infiltrating lymphocyte content was quantified and tumor and blood repertoires were compared in dendritic cell-vaccinated glioblastoma patients by deep sequencing of TCR beta CDR3 regions. Survival after dendritic cell vaccination was correlated with TCR sequencing metrics, such as TIL content and the overlap between tumor and blood repertoires. Overall study results and their limits: The cohort was small and heterogeneous, only a few patients had full blood and tumor sets, and even fewer had initial-recurrent tumor pairs. Higher estimated pretreatment TIL content predicted longer time to progression and overall survival after dendritic cell vaccination. No direct relationship between TCR clonality and survival was found, suggesting that a diverse polyclonal response may matter. The three-group TCR overlap response model was described as speculative and requiring prospective validation.

V sheds 5 bases and J sheds 2 bases, leaving 12 bases between their ends. The germline V gene (reference sequence) yields GTSNPN for CDR1 and SVGIG for CDR2. The CDR3 runs 13 amino acids, cysteine and phenylalanine included. Only the CDR3 region is kept as DNA, spanning 39 bases read in frame from base 1. This clone was detected a few times. Its cognate antigen has yet to be identified. Nothing much larger sits one base from this clone, and base qualities are not available. Per the publication, the time point label means: after dendritic cell vaccination, including at tumor progression/relapse. Patients were selected on the basis of adequate residual fresh-frozen tumor tissue and more than two years of available survival data. Although molecular status otherwise differed among the glioblastoma patients, no patient had an isocitrate dehydrogenase mutation. PBMC were collected before vaccination, two weeks after the third vaccination, and at tumor progression if progression occurred. The Qiagen DNeasy Blood extraction Kit was used for extraction of genomic DNA.

Using the immunoSEQ assay, TCRB CDR3 regions were amplified from approximately 2.1 micrograms of genomic DNA, or from all available DNA when less than that was on hand. The multiplex PCR relied on 60 forward primers for TCR V beta segments and 13 reverse primers for J beta segments. Synthetic control templates were spiked into each sample at limiting dilution to estimate reads per starting template. Reads of 87 bp were generated by sequencing on the Illumina HiSeq System. Under the source paper's analysis protocol: To remove PCR and sequencing errors, closely related sequences were merged with a nearest neighbor algorithm. TCR overlap was defined as the percentage of unique tumor TCR beta sequences that were also present in the same patient's peripheral blood. TCRdb retrieved this table from immuneACCESS and kept in-frame rearrangements only. Not all clones are present; in checked studies, unresolved V genes account for under half, and no reason is known for the remainder. The V and J calls and clone size were taken over from that table, and D and trimming were inferred from the DNA. The sample has around 60,000 clones on record, roughly 86% of them singletons. The ten largest clones add up to roughly 12% of the sample.

In this chain, TRBV30 is recombined with TRBJ1-2, with TRBD1 as a weak D call on 6 bases. The sample here was blood, taken after dendritic cell vaccination. The receptor's source is a human donor with glioblastoma. CDR3 sequence: CAWRDTYNYGYTF. The nucleotide sequence is TGTGCCTGGCGGGACACCTACAACTATGGCTACACCTTC.